This TCR beta chain was sequenced for a study of brain T cells in children with intractable seizures. This table comes from immunoSEQ multiplex PCR, and its TCRdb copy is limited to in-frame clones, with some not included. This table has hundreds of thousands of clones, roughly 93% appearing once. This clone was recorded only once. Time point here: blood from clinic visit 5 months post-surgery; TSC patient then seizure free. Sequencing was limited to surgery cases with top T cell transcript signatures in brain tissue. Before surgery, patients took at least one anti-epileptic drug. Trimming shortened V by 0 bases and J by 2 bases, and 11 bases separated the two germline ends. From germline, CDR1 is GTSNPN and CDR2 SVGIG (reference sequence). The length of the CDR3 is 14 residues.

This receptor was identified in a boy under two years old with tuberous sclerosis and intractable seizures. This specimen was peripheral blood, taken approximately 5 months after surgery. The V and J genes are TRBV30 and TRBJ2-7, with D possibly matching TRBD2 (6 bases). DNA for the CDR3: TGTGCCTGGAGTGTAGGGAGGTTGGCCTACGAGCAGTACTTC. Translation gives CAWSVGRLAYEQYF.